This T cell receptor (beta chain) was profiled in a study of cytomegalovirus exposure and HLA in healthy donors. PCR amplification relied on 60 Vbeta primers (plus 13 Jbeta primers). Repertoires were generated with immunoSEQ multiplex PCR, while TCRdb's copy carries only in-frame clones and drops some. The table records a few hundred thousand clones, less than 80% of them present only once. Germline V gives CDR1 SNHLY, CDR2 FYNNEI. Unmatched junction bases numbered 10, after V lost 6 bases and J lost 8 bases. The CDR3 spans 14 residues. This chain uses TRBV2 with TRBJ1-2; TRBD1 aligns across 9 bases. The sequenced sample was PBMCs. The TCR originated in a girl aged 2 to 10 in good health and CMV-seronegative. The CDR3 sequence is CASRGTGWIVGYTF. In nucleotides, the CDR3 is TGTGCCAGCAGGGGGACAGGGTGGATTGTGGGCTACACCTTC.